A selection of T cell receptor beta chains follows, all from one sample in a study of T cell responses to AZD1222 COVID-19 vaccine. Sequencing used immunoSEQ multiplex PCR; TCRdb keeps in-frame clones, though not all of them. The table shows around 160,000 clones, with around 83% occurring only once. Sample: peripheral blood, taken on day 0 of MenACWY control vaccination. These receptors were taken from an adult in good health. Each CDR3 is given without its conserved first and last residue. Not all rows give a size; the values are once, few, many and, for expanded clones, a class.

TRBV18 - ASSRGQVLYGYT
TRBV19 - ASSPSGTASGNTIY
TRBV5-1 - ASSLATSTDTQY
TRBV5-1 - ASSPLQGSNTIY
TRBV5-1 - ASSLAGTGRTGNTIY
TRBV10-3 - AISDKGGMVEQF
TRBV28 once ASSSPQGGNQPQH
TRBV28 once ASSIGTAYGYT
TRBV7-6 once ASSPRTDTQY
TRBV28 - ASSFNVAAGELF
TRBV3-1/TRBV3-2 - ASSPRAVSNSPLH
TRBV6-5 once ASAELVRNNYGYT
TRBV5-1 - ASSLGQANTEAF
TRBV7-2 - ASSLEGFGADTQY
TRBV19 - ASSIGGTVNSPLH
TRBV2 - ASSEGWRTKETQY
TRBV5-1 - ASTLSTATNEKLF
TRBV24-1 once ATSDDLYSSTDTQY
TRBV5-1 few ASSMGVYNEQF
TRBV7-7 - ASSPGLAGKETQY
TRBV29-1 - SVDQGNTGELF
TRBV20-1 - SARQGDEAF
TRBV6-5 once ASKTGTESYGYT
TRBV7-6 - ASSTRGAVRCLTEAF
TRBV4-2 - ASSPKNRGTEQY
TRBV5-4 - ASSLVVTGRDEQF
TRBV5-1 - ASSLAGEYYNEQF
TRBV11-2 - ASSLVTNQPQH
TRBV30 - AWSVVGKPNYGYT
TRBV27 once ASSLSGGVLEQF
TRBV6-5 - ASSYSRQVVGELF
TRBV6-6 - ASSSSGASYNEQF
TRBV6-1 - ASRTGQGTYGYT
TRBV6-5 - ASLLGGENYEQY
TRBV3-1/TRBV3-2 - ASGGGTGGGYT
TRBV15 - ATSRDFYRNNEQF
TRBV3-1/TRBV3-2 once ASSYRRQGDTQY
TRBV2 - ASSTSKGQNSPSSNSPLH
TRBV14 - ASSQEGQGLMHEQF
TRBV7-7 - ASSLTSGGAADTQY
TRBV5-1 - ASSYGRGTPPRNNEQF
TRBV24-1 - ATSASDRGASGNQPQH
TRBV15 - ATSRLAGGWDEQF
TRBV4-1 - ASSQVGDGYT
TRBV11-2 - ASSLTQGFEQY
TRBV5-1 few ASSLDIGVSNEQF
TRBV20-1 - SAKVEDTQY
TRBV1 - TSSPLDSCRHEQY
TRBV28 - ASSLATLGQPQH
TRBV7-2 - ASSFIPIRAGGADTQY
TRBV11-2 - ASSSTGLGF
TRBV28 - ASSSGRWAGELF
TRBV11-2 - ASSTYRGRGSEQF
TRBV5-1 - ASSLARDTRTGELF
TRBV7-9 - ASSLGTGDNSPLH
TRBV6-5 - ASSPGGPGELF